This TCR beta chain emerged from a study of T cell responses to AZD1222 COVID-19 vaccine. Findings and caveats of the study: All repertoire sampling was performed exclusively after the peak T cell response.

Measured with immunoSEQ multiplex PCR; TCRdb has only the in-frame clones, and not every one. The sample has 150,000 or so clones; about nine tenths are singletons. Looked up from germline, CDR1 is DFQATT and CDR2 is SNEGSKA (reference sequence). This CDR3 spans 16 amino acids. Trimming pared 3 bases from V and 4 bases from J, leaving 22 bases between. In the case of this clone: Its antigen is not known.

The chain carries TRBV20-1 and TRBJ2-7; perhaps TRBD2 as D (6 bases). Sequences were derived from peripheral blood, sampled 28 days after the second AZD1222 dose. The receptor was derived from an adult who received the AZD1222 COVID-19 vaccine. CDR3 sequence reads: CSASDPPLALRYEQYF. DNA of the CDR3: TGCAGTGCTAGTGACCCTCCTCTAGCGTTGAGATACGAGCAGTACTTC.